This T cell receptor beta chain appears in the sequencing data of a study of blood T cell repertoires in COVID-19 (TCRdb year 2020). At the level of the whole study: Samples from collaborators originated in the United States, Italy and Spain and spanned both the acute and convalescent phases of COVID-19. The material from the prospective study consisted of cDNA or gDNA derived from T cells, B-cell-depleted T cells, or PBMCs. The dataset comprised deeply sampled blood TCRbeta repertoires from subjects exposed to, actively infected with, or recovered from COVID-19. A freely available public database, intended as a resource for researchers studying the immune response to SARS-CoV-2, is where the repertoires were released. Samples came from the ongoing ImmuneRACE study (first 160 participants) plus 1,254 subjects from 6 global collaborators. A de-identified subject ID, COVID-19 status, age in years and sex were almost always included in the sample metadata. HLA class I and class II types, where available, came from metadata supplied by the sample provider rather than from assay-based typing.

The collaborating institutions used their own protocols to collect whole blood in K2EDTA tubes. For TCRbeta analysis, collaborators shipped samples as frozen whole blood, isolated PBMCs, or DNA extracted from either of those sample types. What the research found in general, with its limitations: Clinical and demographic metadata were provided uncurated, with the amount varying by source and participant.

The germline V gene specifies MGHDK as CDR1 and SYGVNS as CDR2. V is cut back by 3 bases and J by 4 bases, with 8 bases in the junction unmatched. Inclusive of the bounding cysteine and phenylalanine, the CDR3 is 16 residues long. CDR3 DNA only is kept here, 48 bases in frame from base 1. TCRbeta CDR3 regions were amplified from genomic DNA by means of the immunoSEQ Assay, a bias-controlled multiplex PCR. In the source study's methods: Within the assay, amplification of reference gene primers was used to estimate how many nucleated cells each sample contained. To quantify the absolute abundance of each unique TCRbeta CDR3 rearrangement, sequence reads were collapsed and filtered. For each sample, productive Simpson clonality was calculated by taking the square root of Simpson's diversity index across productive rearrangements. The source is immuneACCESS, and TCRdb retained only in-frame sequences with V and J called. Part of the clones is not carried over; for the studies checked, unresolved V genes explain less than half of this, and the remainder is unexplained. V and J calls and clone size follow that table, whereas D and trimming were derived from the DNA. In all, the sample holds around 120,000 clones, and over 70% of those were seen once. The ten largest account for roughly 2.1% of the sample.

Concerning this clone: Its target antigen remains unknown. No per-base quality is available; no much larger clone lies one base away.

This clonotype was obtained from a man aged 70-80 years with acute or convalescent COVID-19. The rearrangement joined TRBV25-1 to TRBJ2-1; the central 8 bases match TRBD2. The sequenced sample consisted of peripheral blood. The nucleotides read TGTGCCAGCAGTGACCGCCAGGGACTAGGGTACAATGAGCAGTTCTTC. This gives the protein CASSDRQGLGYNEQFF.